This TCR beta chain was identified during a study of blood T cell repertoires in COVID-19. This CDR3 comprises 15 residues. V was pared by 4 bases and J by 4 bases, with 4 bases of the junction left unmatched. Germline assignment: CDR1 SGHTA and CDR2 FQGTGA. Sequenced by immunoSEQ multiplex PCR; TCRdb stores in-frame clones only, minus some. This repertoire shows 310,000 or so clones, 86% found once; its top ten account for about 1.7%. The TCR sequence derives from a woman aged 45-65 years with acute or convalescent COVID-19. Material for sequencing was peripheral blood. The rearrangement uses TRBV7-3 and TRBJ2-1; 10 nucleotides agree with TRBD1. This chain's CDR3 is CASSSTGGFYNEQFF. CDR3 DNA: TGTGCCAGCAGCTCGACAGGGGGCTTTTACAATGAGCAGTTCTTC.